These 15 T cell receptor beta chains were sequenced from one sample in a study of T cells in localized non-small cell lung cancer (TCRdb year 2020). Library preparation used the immunoSEQ multiplex PCR assay. As stored in TCRdb, this immuneACCESS dataset retains in-frame rearrangements with V and J assigned. A fraction of the clones does not appear; measured against another copy, unresolved V genes explain less than half of the discrepancy, and the remainder lacks a known reason. The sample includes about 26,000 clones, with approximately 78% observed a single time. The ten largest clones take up 4.1% of the sample. Sample: peripheral blood, taken before any cancer treatment. Receptor source: a woman aged 40 to 75 with stage I lung adenocarcinoma.

This clone was recorded once. CDR3 sequence reads: CASSLDSRWDTQYF. DNA for the CDR3: TGTGCCAGCAGCTTAGACAGCCGGTGGGATACGCAGTATTTT. The chain joins TRBV11-2 to TRBJ2-3; D uncertain. The CDR3 sequence is 14 residues long. Between the trimmed V and J ends, which lost 0 bases and 6 bases, there was a span of 10 bases. Germline CDR1 and CDR2: SGHAT and FQNNGV. Full variable domain (remainder filled in from reference TRBV11-2 and TRBJ2-3): EAGVAQSPRYKIIEKRQSVAFWCNPISGHATLYWYQQILGQGPKLLIQFQNNGVVDDSQLPKDRFSAERLKGVDSTLKIQPAKLEDSAVYLCASSLDSRWDTQYFGPGTRLTVL.

V and J are TRBV6-5 and TRBJ1-3; no firm D call. The CDR3 is 12 residues long. V was cut by 2 bases and J by 4 bases, with 3 bases left in between. Germline CDR1 is MNHEY and CDR2 is SVGAGI. The chain's CDR3 is CASSYQGNTIYF. The CDR3 coding sequence is TGTGCCAGCAGTTACCAGGGAAACACCATATATTTT.

The chain joins TRBV7-6 to TRBJ1-1; D unresolved. Germline V gene sequence: CDR1 SGHVS, CDR2 FNYEAQ. Trimming removed 5 bases from V and 3 bases from J, with 10 bases in between. This CDR3 is 13 amino acids long. In DNA, the CDR3 is TGTGCCAGCAGCAAACAAAGAGACACTGAAGCTTTCTTT. It specifies CASSKQRDTEAFF.

This clone showed up just a few times. The chain uses TRBV15 and TRBJ2-5; D is unresolved. The V and J ends lost 2 bases and 5 bases respectively, with 12 bases between them. From germline, CDR1 is LNHNV and CDR2 YYDKDF (reference sequence). This CDR3 is built from 14 residues. CDR3 sequence reads: CATSRHGSRETQYF. As DNA, the CDR3 is TGTGCCACCAGCAGACACGGGTCGAGGGAGACCCAGTACTTC.

The chain joins TRBV4-3 to TRBJ2-2; D is possibly TRBD1 or TRBD2 (5 bases each). Germline CDR1 is LGHNA and CDR2 is YSLEER. The CDR3 loop spans 17 amino acids. V was clipped by 0 bases and J by 6 bases, with 17 bases between them. The CDR3 region is CASSQDIGTQEAGELFF. The CDR3 nucleotides read TGCGCCAGCAGCCAAGACATTGGGACCCAGGAGGCCGGGGAGCTGTTTTTT.

The rearrangement links TRBV9 to TRBJ2-3; 7 bases match TRBD1. The CDR3 is 14 amino acids. CDR1 and CDR2 (germline): SGDLS, YYNGEE. Unmatched junction bases numbered 6, after V lost 4 bases and J lost 4 bases. CDR3 protein: CASSSRQGSDTQYF. In DNA form, the CDR3 reads TGTGCCAGCAGCTCCAGACAGGGTTCAGATACGCAGTATTTT. The variable domain in full, completed from reference TRBV9 and TRBJ2-3, reads DSGVTQTPKHLITATGQRVTLRCSPRSGDLSVYWYQQSLDQGLQFLIQYYNGEERAKGNILERFSAQQFPDLHSELNLSSLELGDSALYFCASSSRQGSDTQYFGPGTRLTVL.

CDR3 amino acids: CASSPPGEHSSPLHF. CDR3 coding DNA: TGTGCCAGCTCACCCCCGGGAGAACACTCGTCACCCCTCCACTTT. The gene calls are TRBV18 and TRBJ1-6, with D unclear. Germline assignment: CDR1 KGHSH and CDR2 LQKENI. The V end was cut by 3 bases, the J end by 10 bases, with 16 bases between. The CDR3 has 15 residues.

V and J are TRBV25-1 and TRBJ2-1, with D possibly TRBD1 on 5 matching bases. Trimming took off 5 bases at V and 6 bases at J, with 23 bases between the two ends. The CDR3 totals 17 residues. In germline, CDR1 is MGHDK, CDR2 SYGVNS. CDR3 region: CASSSPLGQMDGNEQFF. The CDR3 nucleotides read TGTGCCAGCAGTTCGCCCCTGGGGCAAATGGATGGCAATGAGCAGTTCTTC.

The V and J genes are TRBV27 and TRBJ1-3; D is uncertain. The V end was cut by 5 bases, the J end by 5 bases, with 19 bases between. The germline CDR1 and CDR2 sequences are MNHEY and SMNVEV (reference sequence). The CDR3 has 16 amino acids. This CDR3 is CASSPTGYPRRNTIYF. The CDR3, as DNA: TGTGCCAGCAGTCCTACGGGGTACCCTCGTCGAAACACCATATATTTT.

The sample holds one count of this clone. The chain links TRBV7-2 to TRBJ1-6; D is perhaps TRBD1 (5 bases). This CDR3 is built from 13 residues. Germline V gives CDR1 SGHTA, CDR2 FQGNSA. Trimming stripped 6 bases from V and 7 bases from J, with 10 bases between. The CDR3 DNA sequence: TGTGCCAGCAGGGGAACAGGAAATTCACCCCTCCACTTT. This translates into CASRGTGNSPLHF.

This clone is a singleton in its sample. V gene TRBV15 combines with J gene TRBJ2-7, with D maybe TRBD2 (5 bases). Germline-derived CDR1 and CDR2 are LNHNV and YYDKDF (reference sequence). This CDR3 is built from 14 residues. Trimming removed 8 bases at V and 2 bases at J, with 16 bases between. The CDR3 region has the DNA TGTGCCACCCGCGGGCGGACCAACCCCTACGAGCAGTACTTC. Translated, it gives CATRGRTNPYEQYF.

This rearrangement joins TRBV10-3 to TRBJ1-3; the D is unclear. CDR3 size: 16 residues. The germline gives CDR1 ENHRY, CDR2 SYGVKD. The V and J ends lost 4 bases and 0 bases respectively, with 13 bases between them. CDR3 nucleotide sequence: TGTGCCATCAGTGTCGGACTCCAACTCTCTGGAAACACCATATATTTT. This translates into CAISVGLQLSGNTIYF.

The chain couples TRBV9 to TRBJ2-3; TRBD1 aligns across 7 bases. Germline V gene sequence: CDR1 SGDLS, CDR2 YYNGEE. This CDR3 comprises 17 residues. The ends lost 0 bases at V and 0 bases at J; junction bases unmatched: 7. The chain's CDR3 is CASSVGGGRGSTDTQYF. CDR3 coding DNA: TGTGCCAGCAGCGTAGGAGGGGGCAGGGGGAGCACAGATACGCAGTATTTT. The whole variable domain, remainder taken from reference TRBV9 and TRBJ2-3, is DSGVTQTPKHLITATGQRVTLRCSPRSGDLSVYWYQQSLDQGLQFLIQYYNGEERAKGNILERFSAQQFPDLHSELNLSSLELGDSALYFCASSVGGGRGSTDTQYFGPGTRLTVL.

This chain joins TRBV18 and TRBJ1-1; D call uncertain. CDR1 and CDR2 from the germline V gene are KGHSH and LQKENI. The V gene lost 2 bases and the J gene lost 2 bases, with 9 bases spanning the gap. The CDR3 length is 14 residues. The CDR3 is CASSPGGANTEAFF. In DNA, the CDR3 is TGTGCCAGCTCACCAGGCGGCGCCAACACTGAAGCTTTCTTT.

V usage is TRBV11-2 and J usage is TRBJ1-1; no firm D call. V shed 3 bases and J shed 1 base, with 9 bases lying between them. The germline V gene encodes CDR1 SGHAT and CDR2 FQNNGV. This CDR3 has 14 amino acids. CDR3 in DNA: TGTGCCAGCAGCTTCAAGCGGGGGAACACTGAAGCTTTCTTT. As protein: CASSFKRGNTEAFF.